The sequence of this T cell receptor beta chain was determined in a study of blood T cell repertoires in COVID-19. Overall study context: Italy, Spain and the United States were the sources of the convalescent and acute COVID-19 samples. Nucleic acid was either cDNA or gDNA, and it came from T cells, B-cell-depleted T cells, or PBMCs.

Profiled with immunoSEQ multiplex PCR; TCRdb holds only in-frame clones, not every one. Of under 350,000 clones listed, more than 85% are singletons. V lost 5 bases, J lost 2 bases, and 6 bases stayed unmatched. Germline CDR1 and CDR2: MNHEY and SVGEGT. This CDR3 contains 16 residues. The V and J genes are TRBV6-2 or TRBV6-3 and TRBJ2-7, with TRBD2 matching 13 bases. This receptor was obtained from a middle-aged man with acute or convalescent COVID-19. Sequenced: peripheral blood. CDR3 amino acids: CASSDGLAGETYEQYF. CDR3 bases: TGTGCCAGCAGTGACGGACTAGCGGGGGAAACCTACGAGCAGTACTTC.